The present T cell receptor beta chain was sequenced within a study of blood T cell repertoires in COVID-19. Assay used: immunoSEQ multiplex PCR; TCRdb lists only in-frame clones, some missing. The sample yields around 190,000 clones, roughly nine tenths seen once. With V trimmed by 5 bases and J by 3 bases, 6 bases remained unmatched. Germline assignment: CDR1 SGHTA and CDR2 FQGTGA. This CDR3 is built from 15 residues. This sequence joins TRBV7-3 and TRBJ2-4, with TRBD2 identical over 8 bases. The sequenced material came from peripheral blood. This clonotype was obtained from a man between 18 and 35 years old who had recovered from COVID-19. The CDR3 DNA follows: TGTGCCAGCAGCCCAGGGGCGGGGGGCAAAAACATTCAGTACTTC. Residues: CASSPGAGGKNIQYF.